The sequence of this T cell receptor (beta chain) was determined in a study of blood T cells in healthy people across ages. Study results and limitations: Age showed a roughly linear inverse relationship with TCR beta diversity per million T cells.

It was with a sample-barcoded 5' primer and a J-beta primer mix that a second PCR of roughly 7 to 12 cycles was run. Each CDR3 protein is one row after TCRdb ran MiXCR on the 5' RACE reads. The top ten hold 10% to 12% of the sample, which has under 2 million distinct CDR3 sequences, roughly a third seen once. This clonotype was observed a handful of times. What it recognizes is unknown. Trimming removed 8 bases from V and 3 bases from J, with 19 bases in between. Per germline, CDR1 LNHNV and CDR2 YYDKDF (reference sequence). The CDR3 consists of 15 residues. The receptor comes from a woman under 40 in good health. The genes are TRBV15 and TRBJ2-5; D remains ambiguous. The material sequenced was blood. As DNA, the CDR3 is TGTGCCACCCCTAACTTGGTGGATACTAAAGAGACCCAGTACTTC. Translation: CATPNLVDTKETQYF.